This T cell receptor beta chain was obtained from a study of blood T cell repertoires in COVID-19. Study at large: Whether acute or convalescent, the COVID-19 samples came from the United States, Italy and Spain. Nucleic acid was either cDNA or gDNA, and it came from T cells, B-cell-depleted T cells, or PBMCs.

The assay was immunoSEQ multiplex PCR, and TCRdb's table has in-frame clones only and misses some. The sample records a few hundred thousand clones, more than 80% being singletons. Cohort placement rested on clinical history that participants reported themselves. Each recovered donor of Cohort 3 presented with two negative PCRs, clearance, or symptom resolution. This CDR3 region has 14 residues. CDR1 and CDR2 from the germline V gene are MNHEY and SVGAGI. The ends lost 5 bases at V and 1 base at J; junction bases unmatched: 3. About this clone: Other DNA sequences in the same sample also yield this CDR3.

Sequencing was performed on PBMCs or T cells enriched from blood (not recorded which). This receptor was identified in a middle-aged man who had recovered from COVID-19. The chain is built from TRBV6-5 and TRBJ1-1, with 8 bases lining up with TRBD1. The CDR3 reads CASSLGQGNTEAFF. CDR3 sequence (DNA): TGTGCCAGCAGTCTTGGACAGGGGAACACTGAAGCTTTCTTT.